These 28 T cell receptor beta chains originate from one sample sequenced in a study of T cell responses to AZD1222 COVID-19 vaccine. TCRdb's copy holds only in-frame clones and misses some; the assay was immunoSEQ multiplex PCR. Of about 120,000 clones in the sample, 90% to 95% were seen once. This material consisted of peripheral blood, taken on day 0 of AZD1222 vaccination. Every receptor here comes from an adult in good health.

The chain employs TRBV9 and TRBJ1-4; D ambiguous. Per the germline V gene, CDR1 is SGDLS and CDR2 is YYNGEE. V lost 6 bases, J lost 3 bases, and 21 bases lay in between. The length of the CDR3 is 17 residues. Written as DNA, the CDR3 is TGTGCCAGCACCTCAGAGGCGGATTACTCCTCTAATGAAAAACTGTTTTTT. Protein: CASTSEADYSSNEKLFF.

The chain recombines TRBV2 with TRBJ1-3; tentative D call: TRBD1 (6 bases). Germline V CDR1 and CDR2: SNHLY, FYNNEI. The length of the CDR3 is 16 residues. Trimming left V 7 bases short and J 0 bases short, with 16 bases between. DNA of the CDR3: TGTGCCAGCACTCGACTACAGGGATCCTCTGGAAACACCATATATTTT. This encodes CASTRLQGSSGNTIYF.

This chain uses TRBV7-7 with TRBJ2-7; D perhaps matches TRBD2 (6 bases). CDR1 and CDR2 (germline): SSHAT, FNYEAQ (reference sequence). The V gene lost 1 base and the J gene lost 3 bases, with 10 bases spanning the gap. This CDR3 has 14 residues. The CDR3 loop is CASSLDEGGYEQYF. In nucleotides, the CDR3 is TGTGCCAGCAGCTTAGATGAGGGAGGCTACGAGCAGTACTTC.

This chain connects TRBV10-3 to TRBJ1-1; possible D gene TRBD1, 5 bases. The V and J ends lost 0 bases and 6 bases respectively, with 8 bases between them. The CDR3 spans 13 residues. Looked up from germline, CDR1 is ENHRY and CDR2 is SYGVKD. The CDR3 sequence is CAISESRGPEAFF. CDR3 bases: TGTGCCATCAGTGAGTCGCGGGGACCTGAAGCTTTCTTT.

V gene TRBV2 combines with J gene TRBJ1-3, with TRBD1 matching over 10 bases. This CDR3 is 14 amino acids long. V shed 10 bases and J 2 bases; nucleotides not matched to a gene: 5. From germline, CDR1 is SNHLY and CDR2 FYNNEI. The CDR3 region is CAILGQGAGNTIYF. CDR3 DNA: TGTGCCATTCTCGGACAGGGGGCTGGAAACACCATATATTTT.

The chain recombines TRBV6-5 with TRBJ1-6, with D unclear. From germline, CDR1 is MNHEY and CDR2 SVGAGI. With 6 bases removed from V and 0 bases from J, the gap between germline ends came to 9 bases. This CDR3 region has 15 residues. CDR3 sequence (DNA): TGTGCCAGCAGGTACAGAGACTCCTATAATTCACCCCTCCACTTT. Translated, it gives CASRYRDSYNSPLHF.

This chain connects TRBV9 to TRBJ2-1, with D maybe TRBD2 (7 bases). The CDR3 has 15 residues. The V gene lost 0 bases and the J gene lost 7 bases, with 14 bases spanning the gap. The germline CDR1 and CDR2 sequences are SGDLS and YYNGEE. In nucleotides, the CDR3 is TGTGCCAGCAGCGTAGCATTAGGGGGGGTAAATGAGCAGTTCTTC. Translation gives CASSVALGGVNEQFF. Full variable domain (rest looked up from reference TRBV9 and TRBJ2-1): DSGVTQTPKHLITATGQRVTLRCSPRSGDLSVYWYQQSLDQGLQFLIQYYNGEERAKGNILERFSAQQFPDLHSELNLSSLELGDSALYFCASSVALGGVNEQFFGPGTRLTVL.

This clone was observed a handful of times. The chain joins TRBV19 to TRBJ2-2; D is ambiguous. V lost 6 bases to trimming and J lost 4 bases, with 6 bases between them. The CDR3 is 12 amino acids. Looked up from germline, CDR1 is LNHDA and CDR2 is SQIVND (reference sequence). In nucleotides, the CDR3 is TGTGCCAGTAGGACAACCACCGGGGAGCTGTTTTTT. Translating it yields CASRTTTGELFF.

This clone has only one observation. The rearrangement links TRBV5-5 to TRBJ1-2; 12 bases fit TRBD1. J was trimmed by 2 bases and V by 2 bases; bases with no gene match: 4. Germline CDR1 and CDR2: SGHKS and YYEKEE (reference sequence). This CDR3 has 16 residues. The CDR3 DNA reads TGTGCCAGCAGCTTTGGGGACAGGGGGCGGAACTATGGCTACACCTTC. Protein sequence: CASSFGDRGRNYGYTF. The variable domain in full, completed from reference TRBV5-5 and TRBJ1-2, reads DAGVTQSPTHLIKTRGQQVTLRCSPISGHKSVSWYQQVLGQGPQFIFQYYEKEERGRGNFPDRFSARQFPNYSSELNVNALLLGDSALYLCASSFGDRGRNYGYTFGSGTRLTVV.

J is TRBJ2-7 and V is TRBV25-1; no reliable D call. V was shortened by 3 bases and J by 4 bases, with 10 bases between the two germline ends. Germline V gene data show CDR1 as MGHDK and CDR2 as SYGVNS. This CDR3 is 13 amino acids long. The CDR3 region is CASSDLAQYEQYF. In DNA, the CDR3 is TGTGCCAGCAGTGACTTGGCCCAATACGAGCAGTACTTC.

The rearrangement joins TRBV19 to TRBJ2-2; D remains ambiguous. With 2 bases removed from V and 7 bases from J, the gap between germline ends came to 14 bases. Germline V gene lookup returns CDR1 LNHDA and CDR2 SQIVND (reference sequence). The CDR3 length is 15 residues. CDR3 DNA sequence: TGTGCCAGTAGTATAATGGTGGGGTACGGCGGGGAGCTGTTTTTT. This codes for CASSIMVGYGGELFF.

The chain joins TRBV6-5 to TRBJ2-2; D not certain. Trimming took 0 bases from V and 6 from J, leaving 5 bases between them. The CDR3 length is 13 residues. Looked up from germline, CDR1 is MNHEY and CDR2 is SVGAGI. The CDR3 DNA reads TGTGCCAGCAGTTACTCATCGCCCGGGGAGCTGTTTTTT. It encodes CASSYSSPGELFF.

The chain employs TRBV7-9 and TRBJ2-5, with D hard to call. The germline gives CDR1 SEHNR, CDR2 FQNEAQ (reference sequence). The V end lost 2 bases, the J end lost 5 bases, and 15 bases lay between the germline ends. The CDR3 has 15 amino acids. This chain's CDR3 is CASSLLWVSQETQYF. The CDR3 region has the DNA TGTGCCAGCAGCTTATTGTGGGTGTCTCAGGAGACCCAGTACTTC.

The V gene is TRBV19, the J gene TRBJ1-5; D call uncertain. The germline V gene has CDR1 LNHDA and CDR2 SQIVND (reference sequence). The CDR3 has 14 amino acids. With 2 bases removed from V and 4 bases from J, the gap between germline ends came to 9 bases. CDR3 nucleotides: TGTGCCAGTAGTATAAGGTCGGGAAATCAGCCCCAGCATTTT. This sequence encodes CASSIRSGNQPQHF.

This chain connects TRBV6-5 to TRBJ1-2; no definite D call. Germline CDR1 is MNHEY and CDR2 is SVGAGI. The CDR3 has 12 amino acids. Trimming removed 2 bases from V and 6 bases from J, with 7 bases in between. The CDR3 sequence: CASSYPGHGYTF. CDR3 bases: TGTGCCAGCAGTTACCCGGGCCATGGCTACACCTTC.

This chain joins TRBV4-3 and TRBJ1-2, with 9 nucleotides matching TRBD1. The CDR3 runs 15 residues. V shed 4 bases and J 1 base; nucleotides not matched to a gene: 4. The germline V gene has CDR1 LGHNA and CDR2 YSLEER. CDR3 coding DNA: TGCGCCAGCAGCCCCGGACAGGGGAATAACTATGGCTACACCTTC. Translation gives CASSPGQGNNYGYTF.

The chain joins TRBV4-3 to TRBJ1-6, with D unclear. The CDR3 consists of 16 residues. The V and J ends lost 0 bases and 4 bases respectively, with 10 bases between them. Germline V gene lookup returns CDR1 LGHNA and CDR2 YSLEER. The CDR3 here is CASSQESRLYNSPLHF. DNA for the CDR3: TGCGCCAGCAGCCAAGAATCTCGGCTTTATAATTCACCCCTCCACTTT.

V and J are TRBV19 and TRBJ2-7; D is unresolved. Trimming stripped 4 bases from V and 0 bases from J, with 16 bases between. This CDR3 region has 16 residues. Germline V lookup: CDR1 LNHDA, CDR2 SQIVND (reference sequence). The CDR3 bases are TGTGCCAGTAGTAGACACCGCGGACGGAGCTCCTACGAGCAGTACTTC. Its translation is CASSRHRGRSSYEQYF.

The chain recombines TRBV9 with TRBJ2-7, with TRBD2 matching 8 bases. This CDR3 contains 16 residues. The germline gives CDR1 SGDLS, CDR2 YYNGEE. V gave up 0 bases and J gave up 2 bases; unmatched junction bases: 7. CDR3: CASSVEGAGGPYEQYF. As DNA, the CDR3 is TGTGCCAGCAGCGTAGAAGGGGCGGGGGGCCCCTACGAGCAGTACTTC.

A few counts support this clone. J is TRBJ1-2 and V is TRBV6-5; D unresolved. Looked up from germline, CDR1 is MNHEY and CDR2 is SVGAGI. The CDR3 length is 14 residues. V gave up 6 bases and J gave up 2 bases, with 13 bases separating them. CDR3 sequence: CASSPDTWNYGYTF. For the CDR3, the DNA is TGTGCCAGCAGCCCCGATACATGGAACTATGGCTACACCTTC.

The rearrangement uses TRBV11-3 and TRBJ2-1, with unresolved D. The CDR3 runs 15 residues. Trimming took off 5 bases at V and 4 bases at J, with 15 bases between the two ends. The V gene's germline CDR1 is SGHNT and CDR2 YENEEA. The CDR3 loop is CASSSRASVYNEQFF. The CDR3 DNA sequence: TGTGCCAGCAGCAGTAGGGCTAGTGTTTACAATGAGCAGTTCTTC.

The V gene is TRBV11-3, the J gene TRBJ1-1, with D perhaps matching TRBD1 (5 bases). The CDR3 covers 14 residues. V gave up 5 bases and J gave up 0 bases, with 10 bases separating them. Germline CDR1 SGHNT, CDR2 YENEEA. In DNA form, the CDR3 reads TGTGCCAGCAGCCCCAAGGGGTTGAACACTGAAGCTTTCTTT. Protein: CASSPKGLNTEAFF.

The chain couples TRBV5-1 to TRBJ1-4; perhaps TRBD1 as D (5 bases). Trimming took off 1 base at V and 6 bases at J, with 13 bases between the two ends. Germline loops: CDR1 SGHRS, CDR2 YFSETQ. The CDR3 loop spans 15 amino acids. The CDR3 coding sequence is TGCGCCAGCAGCTTGAGGGGCGCAGGTGATGAAAAACTGTTTTTT. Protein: CASSLRGAGDEKLFF.

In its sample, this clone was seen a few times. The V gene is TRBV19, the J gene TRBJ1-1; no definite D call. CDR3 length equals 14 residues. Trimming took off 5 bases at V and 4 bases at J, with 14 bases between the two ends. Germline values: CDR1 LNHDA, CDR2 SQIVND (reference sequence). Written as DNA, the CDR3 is TGTGCCAGTAGTTACGGGGAGGAGTTCACTGAAGCTTTCTTT. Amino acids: CASSYGEEFTEAFF.

The CDR3 sequence: CASSPRTGASGANVLTF. The CDR3 nucleotides are TGTGCCAGCAGCCCTCGGACAGGAGCCTCTGGGGCCAACGTCCTGACTTTC. The V gene is TRBV7-2, the J gene TRBJ2-6; 7 bases map to TRBD1. Trimming cost V 5 bases and J 0 bases; bases outside gene matches: 7. This CDR3 is built from 17 residues. Germline values: CDR1 SGHTA, CDR2 FQGNSA.

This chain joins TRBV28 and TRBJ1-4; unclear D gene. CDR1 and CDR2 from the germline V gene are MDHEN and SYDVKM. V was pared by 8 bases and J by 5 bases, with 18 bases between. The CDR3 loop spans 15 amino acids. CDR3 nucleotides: TGTGCCAGCGGAGTCACAACTACAGCAAATGAAAAACTGTTTTTT. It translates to CASGVTTTANEKLFF.

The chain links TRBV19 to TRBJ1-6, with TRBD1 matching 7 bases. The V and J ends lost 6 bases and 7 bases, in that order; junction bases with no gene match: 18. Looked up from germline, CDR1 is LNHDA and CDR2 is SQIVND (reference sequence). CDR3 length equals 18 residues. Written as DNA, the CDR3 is TGTGCCAGTAGCAACACCTTTCATGGTCAGGGGGGAAATTCACCCCTCCACTTT. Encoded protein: CASSNTFHGQGGNSPLHF.

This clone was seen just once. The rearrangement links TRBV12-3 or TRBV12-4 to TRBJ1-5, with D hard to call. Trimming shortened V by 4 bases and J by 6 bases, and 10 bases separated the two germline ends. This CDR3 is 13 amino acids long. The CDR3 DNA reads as TGTGCCAGCAGTTCCCCCCCCGGTCAGCCCCAGCATTTT. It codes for CASSSPPGQPQHF.